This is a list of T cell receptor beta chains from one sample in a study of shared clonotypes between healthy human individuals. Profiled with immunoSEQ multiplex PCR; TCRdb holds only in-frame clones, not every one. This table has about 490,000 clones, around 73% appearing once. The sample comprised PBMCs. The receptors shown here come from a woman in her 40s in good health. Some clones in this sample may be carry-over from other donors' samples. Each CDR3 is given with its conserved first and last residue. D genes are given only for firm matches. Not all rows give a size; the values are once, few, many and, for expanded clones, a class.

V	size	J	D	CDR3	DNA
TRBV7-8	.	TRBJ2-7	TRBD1	CASSPRFGDSSYEQYF	TGTGCCAGCAGCCCCCGGTTTGGGGACAGCTCCTACGAGCAGTACTTC
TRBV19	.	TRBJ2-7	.	CASSPLRGEQYF	TGTGCCAGTAGTCCCCTAAGAGGGGAGCAGTACTTC
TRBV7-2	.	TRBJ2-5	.	CASSLPSRETQYF	TGTGCCAGCAGCTTACCTAGCCGGGAGACCCAGTACTTC
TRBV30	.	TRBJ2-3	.	CAWSLTTSTDTQYF	TGTGCCTGGAGTCTAACCACTAGCACAGATACGCAGTATTTT
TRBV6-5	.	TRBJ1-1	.	CASSLNPGLNTEAFF	TGTGCCAGCAGTTTAAACCCGGGACTGAACACTGAAGCTTTCTTT
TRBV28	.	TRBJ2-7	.	CATSAPAFSYEQYF	TGTGCCACCTCGGCGCCAGCCTTTTCCTACGAGCAGTACTTC
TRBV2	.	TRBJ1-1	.	CASSPFVGRNTEAFF	TGTGCCAGCAGCCCCTTTGTGGGAAGGAACACTGAAGCTTTCTTT
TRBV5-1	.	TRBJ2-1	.	CASSLNVGTRNNEQFF	TGCGCCAGCAGCTTGAATGTTGGGACAAGAAACAATGAGCAGTTCTTC
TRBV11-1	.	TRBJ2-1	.	CASSSDPHNEQFF	TGTGCCAGCAGCTCTGACCCCCACAATGAGCAGTTCTTC
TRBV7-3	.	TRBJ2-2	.	CASSATGPATGELFF	TGTGCCAGCAGCGCAACCGGGCCAGCAACCGGGGAGCTGTTTTTT
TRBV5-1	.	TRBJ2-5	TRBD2	CASSLGTSGRWETQYF	TGCGCCAGCAGCTTGGGGACTAGCGGGAGATGGGAGACCCAGTACTTC
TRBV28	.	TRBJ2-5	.	CASSLRLQTQYF	TGTGCCAGCAGTTTAAGGCTCCAGACCCAGTACTTC
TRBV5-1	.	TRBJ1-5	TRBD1	CASSLGPQGADDQPQHF	TGCGCCAGCAGCTTGGGGCCTCAGGGGGCCGATGATCAGCCCCAGCATTTT
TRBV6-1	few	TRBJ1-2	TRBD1	CASSATGTYGYTF	TGTGCCAGCAGTGCGACAGGGACCTATGGCTACACCTTC
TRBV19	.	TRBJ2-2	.	CASTGGRNANTGELFF	TGTGCCAGTACCGGCGGTAGGAACGCGAACACCGGGGAGCTGTTTTTT
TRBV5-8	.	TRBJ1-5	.	CASSLDGVQPQHF	TGTGCCAGCAGCTTGGACGGGGTTCAGCCCCAGCATTTT
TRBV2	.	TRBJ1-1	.	CASRADGMNTEAFF	TGTGCCAGCAGGGCGGACGGAATGAACACTGAAGCTTTCTTT
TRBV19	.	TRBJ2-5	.	CASSIRTADQETQYF	TGTGCCAGTAGTATCCGGACCGCTGACCAAGAGACCCAGTACTTC
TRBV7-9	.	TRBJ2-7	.	CASSLAGGNDEQYF	TGTGCCAGCAGCTTAGCGGGCGGGAATGACGAGCAGTACTTC
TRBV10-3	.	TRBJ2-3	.	CATTPGRATTDTQYF	TGTGCCACAACCCCGGGCCGGGCGACCACAGATACGCAGTATTTT
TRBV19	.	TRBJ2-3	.	CASSIPPGQGADTQYF	TGTGCCAGTAGTATCCCCCCAGGCCAGGGAGCTGATACGCAGTATTTT
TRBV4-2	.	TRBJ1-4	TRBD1	CASSQETGGAQEKLFF	TGTGCCAGCAGCCAAGAAACAGGGGGCGCTCAGGAAAAACTGTTTTTT
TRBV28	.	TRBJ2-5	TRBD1	CASSFPAATGEETQYF	TGTGCCAGCAGTTTCCCGGCCGCCACAGGGGAAGAGACCCAGTACTTC
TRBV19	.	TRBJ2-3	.	CASSILGRWGTDTQYF	TGTGCCAGTAGTATTTTGGGGAGGTGGGGCACAGATACGCAGTATTTT
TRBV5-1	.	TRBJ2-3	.	CASSLGSRRNTDTQYF	TGCGCCAGCAGCTTGGGTAGTCGGCGAAACACGGATACGCAGTATTTT
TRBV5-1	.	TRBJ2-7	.	CASSTGSKYEQYF	TGCGCCAGCAGCACTGGTTCGAAGTACGAGCAGTACTTC
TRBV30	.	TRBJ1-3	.	CAWTGTSPGNTIYF	TGTGCCTGGACCGGGACATCCCCTGGAAACACCATATATTTT
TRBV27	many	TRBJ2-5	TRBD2	CASSLTSGSLGTQYF	TGTGCCAGCAGTTTAACTAGCGGGAGTTTAGGGACCCAGTACTTC
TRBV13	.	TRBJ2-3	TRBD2	CASSYRTSGLSTDTQYF	TGTGCCAGCAGCTACCGGACTAGCGGCCTTAGCACAGATACGCAGTATTTT
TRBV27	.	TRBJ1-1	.	CATRPGGGTEAFF	TGTGCCACGAGACCCGGGGGTGGCACTGAAGCTTTCTTT
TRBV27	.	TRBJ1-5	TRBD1	CASSLGTGKQPQHF	TGTGCCAGCAGTTTAGGGACAGGTAAACAGCCCCAGCATTTT
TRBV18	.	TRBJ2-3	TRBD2	CASSLPRTSGPSTDTQYF	TGTGCCAGCTCACTCCCTCGGACTAGCGGACCGAGCACAGATACGCAGTATTTT
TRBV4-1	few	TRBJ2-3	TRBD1	CASSQRTGITDTQYF	TGCGCCAGCAGCCAACGGACAGGGATCACAGATACGCAGTATTTT
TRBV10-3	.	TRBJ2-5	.	CAISESLTKETQYF	TGTGCCATCAGTGAGTCGTTAACAAAAGAGACCCAGTACTTC
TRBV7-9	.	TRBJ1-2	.	CASSSSWTDYGYTF	TGTGCCAGCAGCTCATCCTGGACAGACTATGGCTACACCTTC
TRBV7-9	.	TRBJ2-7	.	CASSLVQEDEQYF	TGTGCCAGCAGCTTAGTACAGGAAGACGAGCAGTACTTC
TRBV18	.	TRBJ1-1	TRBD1	CASSRGQGTGEAFF	TGTGCCAGCTCAAGGGGACAGGGAACAGGTGAAGCTTTCTTT
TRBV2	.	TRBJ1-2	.	CASSERFNYGYTF	TGTGCCAGCAGTGAGAGGTTTAACTATGGCTACACCTTC
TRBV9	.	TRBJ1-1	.	CASSVQAANTEAFF	TGTGCCAGCAGCGTACAAGCCGCGAACACTGAAGCTTTCTTT
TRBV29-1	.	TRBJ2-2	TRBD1	CSVIEGAREELFF	TGCAGCGTTATCGAGGGGGCGCGCGAGGAGCTGTTTTTT
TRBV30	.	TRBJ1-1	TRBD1	CAWLQGADTEAFF	TGTGCCTGGCTCCAGGGGGCGGACACTGAAGCTTTCTTT
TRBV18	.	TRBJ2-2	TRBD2	CASSHASGANTGELFF	TGTGCCAGCTCACACGCTAGCGGGGCGAACACCGGGGAGCTGTTTTTT
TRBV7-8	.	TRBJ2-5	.	CASSLRRREETQYF	TGTGCCAGCAGCCTGCGTCGGCGGGAAGAGACCCAGTACTTC
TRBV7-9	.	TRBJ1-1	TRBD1	CASSFYSQGGTEAFF	TGTGCCAGCAGCTTTTATTCGCAGGGGGGCACTGAAGCTTTCTTT
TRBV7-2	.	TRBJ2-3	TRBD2	CASSPTSGGTDTQYF	TGTGCCAGCAGCCCTACTAGCGGAGGCACAGATACGCAGTATTTT
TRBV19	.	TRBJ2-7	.	CASSIHSESSYEQYF	TGTGCCAGTAGTATCCACAGCGAATCCTCCTACGAGCAGTACTTC
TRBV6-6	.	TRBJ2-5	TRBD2	CASRTSGKETQYF	TGTGCGTCAAGGACTAGCGGAAAAGAGACCCAGTACTTC
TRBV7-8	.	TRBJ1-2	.	CASSLALYGYTF	TGTGCCAGCAGCTTAGCGCTGTATGGCTACACCTTC